Listed below are T cell receptor beta chains from one sample, sequenced in a study of blood T cells in healthy people across ages. One entry per CDR3 protein, called by TCRdb with MiXCR from the 5' RACE reads. The sample has 1.2 million to 1.5 million distinct CDR3 sequences; roughly 45% are singletons. Sequencing was performed on blood. The source of these receptors is a woman younger than 30 in good health. CDR3s include the opening cysteine and the closing phenylalanine or tryptophan. Each record gives: J gene, V gene, D gene, clone size, CDR3 protein, CDR3 DNA. A D gene is named only where the DNA matches it firmly. A clone size is listed for some rows: how often the clone was seen (once, few, many), or a class if it is expanded.

J: TRBJ2-1; V: TRBV3-1; D: .; size: .; CDR3: CASSQDPSGDNEQFF; DNA: TGTGCCAGCAGCCAAGATCCCAGCGGAGACAATGAGCAGTTCTTC
J: TRBJ2-5; V: TRBV20-1; D: .; size: once; CDR3: CSANAEETQYF; DNA: TGCAGTGCCAACGCGGAAGAGACCCAGTACTTC
J: TRBJ1-2; V: TRBV20-1; D: .; size: few; CDR3: CSARDYAVANYGYTF; DNA: TGCAGTGCTAGAGATTATGCGGTAGCTAACTATGGCTACACCTTC
J: TRBJ2-1; V: TRBV15; D: .; size: .; CDR3: CATSRTPSTTGLVNEQFF; DNA: TGTGCCACCAGTCGTACCCCTTCCACGACCGGGTTGGTCAATGAGCAGTTCTTC
J: TRBJ2-1; V: TRBV6-4; D: .; size: once; CDR3: CASSERGLEEQFF; DNA: TGTGCCAGCAGTGAGCGGGGACTCGAGGAGCAGTTCTTC
J: TRBJ1-1; V: TRBV20-1; D: .; size: .; CDR3: CSAPSPGEGGTEAFF; DNA: TGCAGTGCACCTTCCCCTGGGGAAGGGGGCACTGAAGCTTTCTTT
J: TRBJ1-1; V: TRBV5-1; D: TRBD1; size: .; CDR3: CASSWGQDTEAFF; DNA: TGCGCCAGCAGCTGGGGACAGGATACTGAAGCTTTCTTT
J: TRBJ2-1; V: TRBV14; D: .; size: few; CDR3: CASRRGSDNEQFF; DNA: TGTGCCAGCAGGAGGGGGTCGGACAATGAGCAGTTCTTC
J: TRBJ2-3; V: TRBV18; D: .; size: .; CDR3: CAGSRVLDTDTQYF; DNA: TGTGCCGGCTCCCGGGTCCTCGACACAGATACGCAGTATTTT
J: TRBJ2-7; V: TRBV10-3; D: TRBD1; size: .; CDR3: CAISGPGTGGDPYEQYF; DNA: TGTGCCATCAGTGGTCCCGGGACAGGGGGCGATCCCTACGAGCAGTACTTC
J: TRBJ1-3; V: TRBV11-2; D: .; size: .; CDR3: CASSWRAGGNTIYF; DNA: TGTGCCAGCAGCTGGAGGGCCGGGGGAAACACCATATATTTT
J: TRBJ2-7; V: TRBV4-2; D: TRBD2; size: .; CDR3: CAISQDPLAGGPEAEQYF; DNA: TGTGCCATCAGCCAAGACCCTCTAGCGGGAGGCCCAGAGGCCGAGCAGTACTTC
J: TRBJ2-1; V: TRBV7-6; D: .; size: many; CDR3: CASSLARNNEQFF; DNA: TGTGCCAGCAGCTTGGCTAGGAACAATGAGCAGTTCTTC
J: TRBJ2-5; V: TRBV4-2; D: TRBD2; size: few; CDR3: CASSQELAGGRNNEQYF; DNA: TGTGCCAGCAGCCAAGAACTAGCGGGAGGTAGAAACAATGAGCAGTACTTC
J: TRBJ2-3; V: TRBV27; D: TRBD2; size: .; CDR3: CASSFDPPRTSGSTDTQYF; DNA: TGTGCCAGCAGTTTTGATCCTCCTCGGACTAGCGGTTCCACAGATACGCAGTATTTT
J: TRBJ2-5; V: TRBV9; D: .; size: .; CDR3: CASSVESGSRETQYF; DNA: TGTGCCAGCAGCGTAGAATCCGGGAGTAGAGAGACCCAGTACTTC
J: TRBJ2-2; V: TRBV10-1; D: .; size: .; CDR3: CASSENHGTGELFF; DNA: TGCGCCAGCAGTGAGAACCACGGCACCGGGGAGCTGTTTTTT
J: TRBJ1-3; V: TRBV5-1; D: TRBD1; size: .; CDR3: CASRWGQEIRNTIYF; DNA: TGCGCCAGCAGGTGGGGACAGGAGATTCGAAACACCATATATTTT
J: TRBJ2-3; V: TRBV5-1; D: .; size: .; CDR3: CASSVDGGADTQYF; DNA: TGCGCCAGCAGCGTGGACGGCGGGGCAGATACGCAGTATTTT
J: TRBJ2-7; V: TRBV29-1; D: TRBD2; size: .; CDR3: CSVATSGRAASYEQYF; DNA: TGCAGCGTTGCTACTAGCGGGAGGGCCGCCTCCTACGAGCAGTACTTC
J: TRBJ2-7; V: TRBV2; D: .; size: few; CDR3: CASTLGRAKYYEQYF; DNA: TGTGCCAGCACCCTGGGACGAGCCAAATACTACGAGCAGTACTTC
J: TRBJ2-1; V: TRBV6-1; D: TRBD1; size: .; CDR3: CATLDRALSSYNEQFF; DNA: TGTGCCACCTTGGACAGGGCACTTAGCTCCTACAATGAGCAGTTCTTC
J: TRBJ2-5; V: TRBV27; D: .; size: .; CDR3: CASSRTTASQETQYF; DNA: TGTGCCAGCAGTCGAACGACAGCGAGCCAAGAGACCCAGTACTTC
J: TRBJ2-7; V: TRBV5-1; D: TRBD1; size: .; CDR3: CASSSSQGNSYEQYF; DNA: TGCGCCAGCAGCTCCTCACAGGGGAATTCCTACGAGCAGTACTTC
J: TRBJ2-1; V: TRBV30; D: TRBD1; size: .; CDR3: CAWSLQGEYNEQFF; DNA: TGTGCCTGGAGCCTGCAGGGGGAGTACAATGAGCAGTTCTTC
J: TRBJ2-1; V: TRBV28; D: TRBD1; size: .; CDR3: CASSLYGQGVDEQFF; DNA: TGTGCCAGCAGTTTATACGGACAGGGGGTCGATGAGCAGTTCTTC
J: TRBJ2-7; V: TRBV15; D: TRBD1; size: few; CDR3: CATSRDGRTGNNEQYF; DNA: TGTGCCACCAGCAGAGATGGGAGGACAGGGAACAATGAGCAGTACTTC
J: TRBJ2-1; V: TRBV10-3; D: .; size: .; CDR3: CALRAGPLLDEQFF; DNA: TGTGCCCTCAGGGCAGGCCCGCTTCTGGATGAGCAGTTCTTC
J: TRBJ1-2; V: TRBV4-1; D: .; size: .; CDR3: CASSQEYAGLGNGYTF; DNA: TGCGCCAGCAGCCAAGAATACGCGGGCTTAGGAAATGGCTACACCTTC
J: TRBJ2-3; V: TRBV7-9; D: .; size: .; CDR3: CAGSFGAGKYF; DNA: TGTGCCGGCAGCTTCGGGGCAGGGAAGTATTTT
J: TRBJ2-7; V: TRBV20-1; D: .; size: .; CDR3: CSAPPNRAEREQYF; DNA: TGCAGTGCTCCGCCAAATAGGGCGGAACGCGAGCAGTACTTC
J: TRBJ2-5; V: TRBV4-1; D: TRBD1; size: few; CDR3: CASSLNEDRGREQYF; DNA: TGCGCCAGCAGCCTCAATGAGGACAGGGGGCGTGAGCAGTACTTC
J: TRBJ2-7; V: TRBV28; D: .; size: .; CDR3: CASSQGRGGAYEQYF; DNA: TGTGCCAGCAGCCAAGGTCGTGGCGGCGCCTACGAGCAGTACTTC
J: TRBJ2-1; V: TRBV20-1; D: .; size: few; CDR3: CSTRLGAEQFF; DNA: TGCAGTACCCGGTTGGGGGCTGAGCAGTTCTTC
J: TRBJ1-5; V: TRBV20-1; D: .; size: few; CDR3: CSAREEFDYQPQHF; DNA: TGCAGTGCTAGAGAGGAGTTTGATTATCAGCCCCAGCATTTT
J: TRBJ1-1; V: TRBV20-1; D: TRBD1; size: .; CDR3: CSAQTGRELGAFF; DNA: TGCAGTGCTCAGACAGGGAGGGAGTTAGGAGCTTTCTTT
J: TRBJ1-1; V: TRBV12-3/TRBV12-4; D: .; size: .; CDR3: CASRGYANTEAFF; DNA: TGTGCCAGCAGGGGTTATGCCAACACTGAAGCTTTCTTT
J: TRBJ1-4; V: TRBV15; D: .; size: .; CDR3: CATSRGGGTTNEKLFF; DNA: TGTGCCACCAGCAGAGGGGGGGGAACAACTAATGAAAAACTGTTTTTT
J: TRBJ2-5; V: TRBV28; D: TRBD2; size: .; CDR3: CASSITMVAGGRQYF; DNA: TGTGCCAGCAGTATCACCATGGTAGCGGGCGGTAGGCAGTACTTC
J: TRBJ2-2; V: TRBV9; D: .; size: .; CDR3: CASSVAGMNAGELFF; DNA: TGTGCCAGCAGCGTAGCAGGGATGAACGCCGGGGAGCTGTTTTTT